The entry that follows covers one T cell receptor (beta chain) sequence. The sample belongs to a study of blood T cell repertoires in COVID-19. The method was immunoSEQ multiplex PCR; TCRdb's version includes in-frame clones alone and lacks a portion of them. The top ten hold approximately 1.5% of the sample, which has some 390,000 clones, over 85% seen once. The specimen was PBMCs or T cells enriched from blood (not recorded which). This receptor was identified in a woman in her 30s who had recovered from COVID-19.

CDR3 nucleotides: TGTGCCAGTAGCTCGGGGGACAGCAGATCCTACGAGCAGTACTTC. Translated, it gives CASSSGDSRSYEQYF. The chain couples TRBV19 to TRBJ2-7, with a weak D call TRBD1 (7 bases). Germline loops: CDR1 LNHDA, CDR2 SQIVND (reference sequence). CDR3 size: 15 residues. V was trimmed by 6 bases and J by 1 base, leaving 16 bases between them.